This T cell receptor (beta chain) was observed in a study of CD8+ T cells in alopecia areata. In the study overall: Twice daily, treated patients received 5 to 10 mg of oral tofacitinib.

Per germline, CDR1 SGHRS and CDR2 YFSETQ. The CDR3 has 13 amino acids. Trimming pared 1 base from V and 7 bases from J, leaving 11 bases between. The authors sorted CD4+ and CD8+ T cells from PBMCs. TCR sequencing used cDNA made by reverse transcription of extracted RNA. Using immunoSEQ multiplex PCR, the repertoire was profiled, and TCRdb retains in-frame clones only, with some absent. The sample shows 80,000 to 100,000 clones, under 45% of them seen only once. The receptor was isolated from a human donor with alopecia areata. The sequenced sample was CD4+ T cells sorted from blood. This chain joins TRBV5-1 and TRBJ1-2, with D uncertain. The CDR3 bases are TGCGCCAGCAGCTTGATGATGGGGAGTGGCTACACCTTC. It encodes CASSLMMGSGYTF.